One sample yielded the 3 T cell receptor beta chains listed below, sequenced in a study of cytomegalovirus exposure and HLA in healthy donors. Both 60 Vbeta primers and 13 Jbeta primers went into the PCR. The table came from immunoSEQ multiplex PCR; TCRdb's copy has only in-frame clones and leaves some out. The sample carries about 200,000 clones, about three quarters recorded once. Input material: PBMCs. The receptor source for this set is a male donor in good health and CMV-seronegative.

The genes are TRBV5-1 and TRBJ2-7; TRBD2 matches at 9 bases. The CDR3 consists of 14 residues. CDR1 is SGHRS and CDR2 is YFSETQ in the germline V gene. The ends lost 4 bases at V and 2 bases at J; junction bases unmatched: 4. The CDR3 DNA follows: TGCGCCAGCAGCGCGGGGGGGACTGCCTACGAGCAGTACTTC. The encoded protein is CASSAGGTAYEQYF.

The chain uses TRBV7-9 and TRBJ2-7; possibly TRBD2 for D (5 bases). The CDR3 extends over 12 amino acids. Trimming cost V 3 bases and J 4 bases, with 7 bases left between them. Germline loops: CDR1 SEHNR, CDR2 FQNEAQ (reference sequence). The CDR3 is CASSFGEYEQYF. The CDR3 DNA follows: TGTGCCAGCAGCTTTGGGGAGTACGAGCAGTACTTC.

This chain joins TRBV6-5 and TRBJ2-5; D not certain. The J call could be wrong; TRBJ2-7 is a better fit for the DNA end. The CDR3 has 12 residues. CDR1 MNHEY and CDR2 SVGAGI come from the germline V gene. In DNA, the CDR3 is TGTGCCAGCGGAAACCGGGTCTACGAGCAGTACTTC. Its protein product is CASGNRVYEQYF.